This note documents a single TCR beta chain sequence. Per the germline V gene, CDR1 is KGHSH and CDR2 is LQKENI. The ends lost 3 bases at V and 4 bases at J; junction bases unmatched: 6. This CDR3 is built from 16 residues. Peripheral blood CD8+ and CD4+ T cells were profiled by TCR beta sequencing. TEMRA cells were FACS-enriched, and CD8+ and CD4+ T cells were isolated negatively. The sample belongs to a study of CD8 T cells in Susac syndrome. With random hexamers, reverse transcription was performed on about 0.5 to 1 ug of RNA. A single record per CDR3 protein comes from TCRdb applying MiXCR to the immunoSEQ multiplex PCR reads. Of about 240,000 distinct CDR3 sequences in the sample, approximately 95% were seen once.

The J gene is TRBJ2-1, the V gene TRBV18, with TRBD2 matching 10 bases. The TCR comes from a human donor with Susac syndrome. Sequencing was done on a sample of CD4+ T cells from PBMCs. The CDR3, as DNA: TGTGCCAGCTCACCTGGAACTAGCGGGACTTACAATGAGCAGTTCTTC. This gives the protein CASSPGTSGTYNEQFF.